This T cell receptor (beta chain) originates from a study of shared clonotypes between healthy human individuals. Study as a whole: The study used three CD4 naive, three CD4 memory, two CD8 naive and one CD8 memory plate per donor.

Genomic DNA of each subset was evenly split across several immunoSEQ plates. The data were produced by immunoSEQ multiplex PCR, yet TCRdb's version contains in-frame clones alone and is incomplete. The sample lists hundreds of thousands of clones, less than 85% occurring once. The CDR3 runs 14 residues. Trimming cost V 5 bases and J 4 bases; bases outside gene matches: 6. CDR1 is MDHEN and CDR2 is SYDVKM in the germline V gene. This receptor was obtained from a woman younger than 45 in good health. The rearrangement uses TRBV28 and TRBJ2-3; 7 positions match TRBD1. Sequenced sample: memory CD4+ T cells sorted from blood. Documented subset: CD45RA-negative fraction. Here the CDR3 DNA reads TGTGCCAGCAGTCACCCGACAGGGCCAGATACGCAGTATTTT. It translates to CASSHPTGPDTQYF. Looking up the rest from reference TRBV28 and TRBJ2-3 gives the full variable domain: DVKVTQSSRYLVKRTGEKVFLECVQDMDHENMFWYRQDPGLGLRLIYFSYDVKMKEKGDIPEGYSVSREKKERFSLILESASTNQTSMYLCASSHPTGPDTQYFGPGTRLTVL.